The clone carrying this TCR beta chain was observed at least ten times. Antigen specificity is unknown. This sample stems from a study of Graves' ophthalmopathy and Graves' hyperthyroidism. Study-wide findings and caveats: Blood also harbored most expanded thyroid clonotypes above 0.001 frequency.

RNA transcripts were the template, and TCR beta CDR3 regions were amplified from them. An initial RT-PCR round employing HTBI primers preceded a second-round multiplex PCR. MiXCR was run by TCRdb on the multiplex PCR reads, yielding one entry per CDR3 protein. The sample comprises about 620,000 distinct CDR3 sequences, over 20% of which are singletons, and about 6.6% rests with the top ten. The sample consisted of peripheral blood. The sequence was collected from a woman in her late teens or twenties with stable Graves' hyperthyroidism. Some clones in this sample may be carry-over from other donors' samples.

The CDR3 spells CASSFEGGLNQPQHF. DNA for the CDR3: TGTGCCAGCAGTTTTGAGGGGGGCCTCAATCAGCCCCAGCATTTT. V gene TRBV12-3 or TRBV12-4 combines with J gene TRBJ1-5; D may be TRBD1 (6 bases). This CDR3 comprises 15 residues. Trimming removed 3 bases from V and 3 bases from J, with 12 bases in between.